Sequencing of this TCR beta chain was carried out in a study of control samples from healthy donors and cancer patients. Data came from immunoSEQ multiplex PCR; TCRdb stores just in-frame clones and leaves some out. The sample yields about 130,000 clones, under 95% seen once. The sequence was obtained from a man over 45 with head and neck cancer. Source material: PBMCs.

The DNA of the CDR3 is TGTGCCAGCAGTTTTGTGCCGGGACATCGAAGCACCGGGGAGCTGTTTTTT. It specifies CASSFVPGHRSTGELFF. The chain carries TRBV28 and TRBJ2-2, with D maybe TRBD1 (6 bases). CDR1 and CDR2 from the germline V gene are MDHEN and SYDVKM. V lost 3 bases to trimming and J lost 4 bases, with 18 bases between them. This CDR3 region has 17 residues.